This T cell receptor (beta chain) was found in a study of CXCR3-negative and CXCR3-positive naive CD8 T cells. General observations from the study: Because surface CD5 did not distinguish the naive subsets, TCR strength was inferred from TRB CDR3 properties.

CDR3 length equals 13 residues. Germline values: CDR1 SEHNR, CDR2 FQNEAQ (reference sequence). TRB cDNA was prepared as libraries by UMI-labeled 5' RACE. From its re-call of the 5' RACE reads, TCRdb lists each CDR3 protein once, without DNA. The listing records 75,000 or so distinct CDR3 sequences. Turning to this clonotype: The antigen is undetermined.

The rearrangement links TRBV7-9 to TRBJ1-2; TCRdb indicates TRBD1, and absent DNA this call remains unverified. The sample was naive CXCR3- CD8+ T cells from blood. Noted subset: CD45RO-CCR7+CD27+CD95- naive CD8+ T cells lacking CXCR3 (TNR3-). The sequence came from a human donor in good health. Some clones in this sample may be carry-over from other donors' samples. CDR3 protein: CASSWGEGYGYTF.